This TCR beta chain stems from a study of T-cell memory formation after mild COVID-19. Across the whole study: TCR clusters showed largely donor specificity.

Study-wide findings and caveats: Contracting CD4+ clones lay largely in CM and EM, with CD8+ ones residing in EMRA.

This clonotype has ten or more counts. Its cognate antigen is unknown. 5'RACE primed at constant segments yielded TCR alpha and TCR beta cDNA libraries bearing sample barcodes and UMIs. TCRdb fed the 5' RACE reads into MiXCR, producing one record per CDR3 protein. Of around 60,000 distinct CDR3 sequences listed, 8% to 10% are singletons. In germline, CDR1 is LGHNA, CDR2 YSLEER. CDR3 length: 16 residues. Trimming left V 0 bases short and J 3 bases short, with 13 bases between. The chain carries TRBV4-3 and TRBJ2-3, with D possibly matching TRBD2 (6 bases). Sequencing was performed on PBMCs or a T cell subset sorted from them (not recorded which). This sequence was found in a man younger than 35 who had mild COVID-19 (a few samples of this study predate the infection). Cell type and time point are not known. In nucleotides, the CDR3 is TGCGCCAGCAGCCAAGATAGGAGGGGTACAACAGATACGCAGTATTTT. This encodes CASSQDRRGTTDTQYF.